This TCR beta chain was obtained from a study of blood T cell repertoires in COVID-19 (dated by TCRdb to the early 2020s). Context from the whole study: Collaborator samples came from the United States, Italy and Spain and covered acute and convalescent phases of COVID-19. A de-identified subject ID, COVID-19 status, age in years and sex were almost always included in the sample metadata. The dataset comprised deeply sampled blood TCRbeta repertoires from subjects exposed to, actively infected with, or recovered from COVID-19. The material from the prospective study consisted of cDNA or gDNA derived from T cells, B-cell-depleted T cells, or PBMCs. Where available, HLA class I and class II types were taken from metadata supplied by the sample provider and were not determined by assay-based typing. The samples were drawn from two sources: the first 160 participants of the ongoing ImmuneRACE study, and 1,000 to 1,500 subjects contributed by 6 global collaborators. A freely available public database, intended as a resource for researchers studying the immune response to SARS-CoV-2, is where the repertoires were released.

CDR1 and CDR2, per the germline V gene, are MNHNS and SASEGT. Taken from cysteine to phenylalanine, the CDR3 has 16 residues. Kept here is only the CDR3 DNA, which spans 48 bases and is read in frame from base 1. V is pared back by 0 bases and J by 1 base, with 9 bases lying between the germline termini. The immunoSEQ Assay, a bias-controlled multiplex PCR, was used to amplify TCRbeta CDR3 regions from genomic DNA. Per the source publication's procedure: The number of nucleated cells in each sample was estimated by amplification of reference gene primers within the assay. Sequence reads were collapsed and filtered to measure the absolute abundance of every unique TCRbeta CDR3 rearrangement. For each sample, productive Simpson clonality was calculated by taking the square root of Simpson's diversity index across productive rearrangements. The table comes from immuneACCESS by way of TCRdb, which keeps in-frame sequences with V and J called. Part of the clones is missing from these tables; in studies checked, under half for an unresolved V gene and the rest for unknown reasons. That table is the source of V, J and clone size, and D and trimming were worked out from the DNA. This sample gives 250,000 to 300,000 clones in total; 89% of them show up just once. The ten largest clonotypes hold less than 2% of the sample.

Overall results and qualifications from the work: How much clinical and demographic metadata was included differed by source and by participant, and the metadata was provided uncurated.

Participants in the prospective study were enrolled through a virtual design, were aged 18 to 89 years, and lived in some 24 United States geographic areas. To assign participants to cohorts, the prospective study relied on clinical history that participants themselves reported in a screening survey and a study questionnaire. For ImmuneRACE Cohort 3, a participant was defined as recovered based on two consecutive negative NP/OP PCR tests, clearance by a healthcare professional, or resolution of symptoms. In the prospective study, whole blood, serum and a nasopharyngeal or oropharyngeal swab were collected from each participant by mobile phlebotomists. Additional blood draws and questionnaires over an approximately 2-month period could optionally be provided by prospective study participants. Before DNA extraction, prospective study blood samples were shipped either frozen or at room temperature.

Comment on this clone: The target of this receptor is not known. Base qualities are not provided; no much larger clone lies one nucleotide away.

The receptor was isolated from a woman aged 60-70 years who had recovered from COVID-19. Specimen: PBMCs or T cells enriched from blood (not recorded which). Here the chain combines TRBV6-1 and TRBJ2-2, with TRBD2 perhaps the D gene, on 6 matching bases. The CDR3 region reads CASSEAGRGNTGELFF. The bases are TGTGCCAGCAGTGAAGCAGGGCGGGGGAACACCGGGGAGCTGTTTTTT.